Shown below are 9 T cell receptor beta chains from a single sample sequenced in a study of control samples from healthy donors and cancer patients. Only in-frame clones appear in the TCRdb table, and some are missing; sequencing was by immunoSEQ multiplex PCR. The sample consists of 350,000 to 450,000 clones, around nine tenths of them appearing once. The sequenced sample consisted of PBMCs. Source of these receptors: a middle-aged man with head and neck cancer.

CDR3 bases: TGTGCCAGCAGCCCCTTAGGGGGGGGCTCCTACAATGAGCAGTTCTTC. Encoded protein: CASSPLGGGSYNEQFF. The genes are TRBV9 and TRBJ2-1; maybe TRBD2 (7 bases). There are 16 residues in the CDR3. Germline V gene sequence: CDR1 SGDLS, CDR2 YYNGEE. The V end lost 4 bases, the J end lost 0 bases, and 14 bases lay between the germline ends.

The chain links TRBV5-1 to TRBJ2-7; D possibly matches TRBD1 or TRBD2 (6 bases each). From germline, CDR1 is SGHRS and CDR2 YFSETQ. The V end was cut by 4 bases, the J end by 2 bases, with 13 bases between. The length of the CDR3 is 14 residues. The CDR3 DNA reads TGCGCCAGCAGCCAAGGGGGGCAGGCCTACGAGCAGTACTTC. Translated, it gives CASSQGGQAYEQYF.

The V call is TRBV6-5, the J call TRBJ2-7; 9 nucleotides agree with TRBD1. With V trimmed by 6 bases and J by 4 bases, 10 bases remained unmatched. Germline V CDR1 and CDR2: MNHEY, SVGAGI. The CDR3 spans 15 residues. The CDR3, as DNA: TGTGCCAGCAGACGAGACAGGGGGAACACATACGAGCAGTACTTC. Amino acid sequence: CASRRDRGNTYEQYF.

The chain combines TRBV5-6 with TRBJ1-1; unclear D gene. CDR3 length: 15 residues. Germline loops: CDR1 SGHDT, CDR2 YYEEEE. The V gene lost 0 bases and the J gene lost 8 bases, with 17 bases spanning the gap. The CDR3 region is CASSLATSSLGEAFF. CDR3 DNA: TGTGCCAGCAGCTTGGCCACTTCGTCGTTGGGAGAAGCTTTCTTT.

The rearrangement joins TRBV9 to TRBJ1-1, with 10 bases fitting TRBD1. The germline CDR1 and CDR2 sequences are SGDLS and YYNGEE. The CDR3 sequence is 15 residues long. The V segment lost 3 bases and the J segment 5 bases; nucleotides outside the gene matches: 7. CDR3 loop: CASSATGTGATEAFF. The CDR3 DNA follows: TGTGCCAGCAGCGCAACCGGGACAGGGGCAACTGAAGCTTTCTTT.

The chain employs TRBV19 and TRBJ1-2; possibly TRBD1 for D (6 bases). Trimming cost V 5 bases and J 8 bases, with 15 bases left between them. Looked up from germline, CDR1 is LNHDA and CDR2 is SQIVND (reference sequence). This CDR3 comprises 13 residues. CDR3 sequence: CASSGGRDLGYTF. The DNA of the CDR3 is TGTGCCAGTAGTGGGGGCAGGGATTTGGGCTACACCTTC.

The J gene is TRBJ1-2, the V gene TRBV7-8; D is unresolved. CDR1 and CDR2 from the germline V gene are SGHVS and FQNEAQ. V was clipped by 1 base and J by 5 bases, with 8 bases between them. The CDR3 has 13 amino acids. The CDR3 protein is CASSLGTAYGYTF. The CDR3 DNA reads as TGTGCCAGCAGCTTAGGGACGGCGTATGGCTACACCTTC.

The V gene is TRBV4-2, the J gene TRBJ2-7, with a tentative D call TRBD2 (5 bases). Germline V lookup: CDR1 LGHNA, CDR2 YNFKEQ. The CDR3 extends over 14 amino acids. Trimming took off 1 base at V and 6 bases at J, with 13 bases between the two ends. The CDR3 nucleotides read TGTGCCAGCAGCCAAGGACGGGGAGATTCCGAGCAGTACTTC. It yields the protein CASSQGRGDSEQYF.

The rearrangement joins TRBV29-1 to TRBJ2-1; D call uncertain. The CDR3 loop spans 16 amino acids. V was cut by 7 bases and J by 0 bases, with 19 bases left in between. The germline V gene encodes CDR1 SQVTM and CDR2 ANQGSEA. The CDR3 sequence is CSALVYEPSSYNEQFF. The CDR3 nucleotides are TGCAGCGCCTTGGTCTACGAACCAAGCTCCTACAATGAGCAGTTCTTC.